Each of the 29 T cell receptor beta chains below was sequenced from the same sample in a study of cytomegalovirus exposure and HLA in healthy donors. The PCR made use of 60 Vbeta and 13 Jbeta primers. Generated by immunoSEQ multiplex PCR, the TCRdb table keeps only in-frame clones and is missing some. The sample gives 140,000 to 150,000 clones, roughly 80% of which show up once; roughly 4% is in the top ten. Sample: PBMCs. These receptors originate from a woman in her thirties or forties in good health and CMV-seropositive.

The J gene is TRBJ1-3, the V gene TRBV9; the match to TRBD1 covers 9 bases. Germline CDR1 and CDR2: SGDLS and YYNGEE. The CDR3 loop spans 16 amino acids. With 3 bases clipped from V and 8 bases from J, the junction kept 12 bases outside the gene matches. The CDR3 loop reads CASSARQGEFTDTIYF. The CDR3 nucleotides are TGTGCCAGCAGCGCCCGACAGGGGGAATTCACAGACACCATATATTTT.

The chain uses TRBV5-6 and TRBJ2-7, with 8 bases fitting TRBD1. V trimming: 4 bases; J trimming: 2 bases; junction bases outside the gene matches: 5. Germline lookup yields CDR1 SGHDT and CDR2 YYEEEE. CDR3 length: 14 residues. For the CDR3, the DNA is TGTGCCAGCAGCCCAGACAGGGGAACCTACGAGCAGTACTTC. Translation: CASSPDRGTYEQYF.

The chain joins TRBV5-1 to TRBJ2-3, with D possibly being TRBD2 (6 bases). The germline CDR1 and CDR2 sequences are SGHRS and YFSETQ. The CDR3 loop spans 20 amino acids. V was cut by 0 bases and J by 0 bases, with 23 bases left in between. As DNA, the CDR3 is TGCGCCAGCAGCTTGGCCGCTGTGGGGGACTTAACTACTAGCACAGATACGCAGTATTTT. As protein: CASSLAAVGDLTTSTDTQYF.

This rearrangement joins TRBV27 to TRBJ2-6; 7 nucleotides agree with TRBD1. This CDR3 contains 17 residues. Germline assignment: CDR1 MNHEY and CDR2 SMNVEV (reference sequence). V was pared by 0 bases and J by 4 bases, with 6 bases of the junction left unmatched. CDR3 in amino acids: CASSLSLGTAGANVLTF. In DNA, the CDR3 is TGTGCCAGCAGTTTATCCCTCGGGACAGCCGGGGCCAACGTCCTGACTTTC.

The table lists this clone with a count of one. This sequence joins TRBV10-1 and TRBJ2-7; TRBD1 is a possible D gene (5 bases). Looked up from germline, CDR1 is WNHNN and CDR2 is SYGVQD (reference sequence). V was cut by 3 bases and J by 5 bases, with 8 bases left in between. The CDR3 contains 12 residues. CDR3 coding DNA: TGCGCCAGCAGTGAAAGGGGCAACGAGCAGTACTTC. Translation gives CASSERGNEQYF.

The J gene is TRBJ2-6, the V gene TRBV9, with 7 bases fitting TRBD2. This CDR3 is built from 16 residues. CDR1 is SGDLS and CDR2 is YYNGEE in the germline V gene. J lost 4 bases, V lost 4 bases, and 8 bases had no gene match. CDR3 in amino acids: CASSPHRGVGANVLTF. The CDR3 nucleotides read TGTGCCAGCAGCCCCCATCGGGGGGTCGGGGCCAACGTCCTGACTTTC.

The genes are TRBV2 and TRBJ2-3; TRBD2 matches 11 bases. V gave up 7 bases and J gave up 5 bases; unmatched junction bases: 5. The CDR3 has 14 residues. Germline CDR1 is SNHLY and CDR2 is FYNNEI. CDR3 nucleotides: TGTGCCAGCAAGGCGGGGACTAGCGGAGATACGCAGTATTTT. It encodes CASKAGTSGDTQYF.

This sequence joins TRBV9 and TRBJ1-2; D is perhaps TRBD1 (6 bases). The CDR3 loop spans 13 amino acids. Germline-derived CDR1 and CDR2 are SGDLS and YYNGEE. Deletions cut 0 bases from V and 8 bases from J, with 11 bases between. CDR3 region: CASSVVWGRGYTF. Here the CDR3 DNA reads TGTGCCAGCAGCGTAGTGTGGGGGCGCGGCTACACCTTC.

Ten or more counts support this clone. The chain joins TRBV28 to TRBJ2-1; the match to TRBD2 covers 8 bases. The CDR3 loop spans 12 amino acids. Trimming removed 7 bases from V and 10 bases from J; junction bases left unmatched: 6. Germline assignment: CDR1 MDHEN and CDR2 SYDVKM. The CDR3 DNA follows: TGTGCCAGCAAGTCAGCGGGGGAAGAGCAGTTCTTC. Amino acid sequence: CASKSAGEEQFF. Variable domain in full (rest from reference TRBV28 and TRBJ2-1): DVKVTQSSRYLVKRTGEKVFLECVQDMDHENMFWYRQDPGLGLRLIYFSYDVKMKEKGDIPEGYSVSREKKERFSLILESASTNQTSMYLCASKSAGEEQFFGPGTRLTVL.

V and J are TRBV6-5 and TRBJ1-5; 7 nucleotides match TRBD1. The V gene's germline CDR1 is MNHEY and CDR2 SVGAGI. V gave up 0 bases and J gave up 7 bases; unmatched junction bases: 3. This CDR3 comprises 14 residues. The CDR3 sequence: CASSYSGDSQPQHF. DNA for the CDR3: TGTGCCAGCAGTTACTCGGGGGACAGCCAGCCCCAGCATTTT.

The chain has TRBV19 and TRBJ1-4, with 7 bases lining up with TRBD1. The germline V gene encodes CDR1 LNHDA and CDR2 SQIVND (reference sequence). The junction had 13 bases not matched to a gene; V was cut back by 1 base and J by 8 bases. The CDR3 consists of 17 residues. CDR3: CASSIVPWTGVEEKLFF. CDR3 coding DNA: TGTGCCAGTAGTATAGTCCCCTGGACAGGAGTGGAAGAAAAACTGTTTTTT.

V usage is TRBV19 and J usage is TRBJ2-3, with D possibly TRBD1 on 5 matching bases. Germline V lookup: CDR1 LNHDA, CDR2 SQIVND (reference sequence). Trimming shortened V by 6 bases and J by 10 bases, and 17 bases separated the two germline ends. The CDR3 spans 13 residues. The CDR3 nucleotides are TGTGCCAGTAGCGGTTGGACGGACAACGCGCAGTATTTT. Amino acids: CASSGWTDNAQYF.

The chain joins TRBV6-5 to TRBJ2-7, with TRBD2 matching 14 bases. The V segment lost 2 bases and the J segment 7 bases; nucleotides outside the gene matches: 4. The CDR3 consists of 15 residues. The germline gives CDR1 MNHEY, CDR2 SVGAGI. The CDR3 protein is CASSYGTSGGPEQYF. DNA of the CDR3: TGTGCCAGCAGTTACGGGACTAGCGGGGGCCCGGAGCAGTACTTC.

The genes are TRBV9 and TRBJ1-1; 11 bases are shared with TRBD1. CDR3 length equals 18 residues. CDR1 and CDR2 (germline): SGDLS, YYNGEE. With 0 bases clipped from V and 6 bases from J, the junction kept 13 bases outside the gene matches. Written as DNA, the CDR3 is TGTGCCAGCAGCGTAGGAAGGACAGGGGGCCCTCGACGGGCTGAAGCTTTCTTT. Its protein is CASSVGRTGGPRRAEAFF.

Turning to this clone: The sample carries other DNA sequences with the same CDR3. The CDR3 DNA sequence: TGTGCCAGCAGTCCCGCTAGCGGGAGTGGTGAGCAGTACTTC. Translated, it gives CASSPASGSGEQYF. The rearrangement joins TRBV6-5 to TRBJ2-7; 10 bases fit TRBD2. Germline V gene lookup returns CDR1 MNHEY and CDR2 SVGAGI. The CDR3 sequence is 14 residues long. V lost 5 bases, J lost 7 bases, and 8 bases stayed unmatched.

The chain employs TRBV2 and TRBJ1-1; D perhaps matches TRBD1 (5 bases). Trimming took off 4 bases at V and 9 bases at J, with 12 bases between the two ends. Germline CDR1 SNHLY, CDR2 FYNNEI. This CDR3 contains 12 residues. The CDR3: CASSGEQAQAFF. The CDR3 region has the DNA TGTGCCAGCAGTGGTGAACAGGCGCAAGCTTTCTTT.

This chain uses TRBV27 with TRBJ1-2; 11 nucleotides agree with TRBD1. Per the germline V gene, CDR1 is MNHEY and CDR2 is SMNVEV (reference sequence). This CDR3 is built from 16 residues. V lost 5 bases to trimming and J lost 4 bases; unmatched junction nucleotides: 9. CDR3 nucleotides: TGTGCCAGCAGTCCCACCGGACAGGGGGCTTTCTATGGCTACACCTTC. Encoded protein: CASSPTGQGAFYGYTF.

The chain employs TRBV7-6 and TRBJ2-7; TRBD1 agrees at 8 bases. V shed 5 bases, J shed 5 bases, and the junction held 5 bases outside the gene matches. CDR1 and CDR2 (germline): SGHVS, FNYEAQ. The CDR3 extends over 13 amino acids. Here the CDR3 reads CASSTWTGNEQYF. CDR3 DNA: TGTGCCAGCAGCACCTGGACAGGGAACGAGCAGTACTTC. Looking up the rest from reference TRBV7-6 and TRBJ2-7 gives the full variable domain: GAGVSQSPRYKVTKRGQDVALRCDPISGHVSLYWYRQALGQGPEFLTYFNYEAQQDKSGLPNDRFSAERPEGSISTLTIQRTEQRDSAMYRCASSTWTGNEQYFGPGTRLTVT.

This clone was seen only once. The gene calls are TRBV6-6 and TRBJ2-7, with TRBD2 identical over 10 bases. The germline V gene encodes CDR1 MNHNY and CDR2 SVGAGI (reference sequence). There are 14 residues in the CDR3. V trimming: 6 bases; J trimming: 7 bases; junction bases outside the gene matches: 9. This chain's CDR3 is CASSLLAGAGEQYF. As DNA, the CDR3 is TGTGCCAGCAGCCTTCTAGCGGGAGCTGGGGAGCAGTACTTC.

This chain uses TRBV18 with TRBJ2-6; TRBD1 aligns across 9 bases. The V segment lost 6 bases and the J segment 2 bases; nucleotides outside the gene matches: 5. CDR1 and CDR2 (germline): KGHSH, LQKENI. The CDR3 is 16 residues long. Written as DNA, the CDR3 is TGTGCCAGCTCTGGGACAGGGAGGACTGGGGCCAACGTCCTGACTTTC. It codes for CASSGTGRTGANVLTF.

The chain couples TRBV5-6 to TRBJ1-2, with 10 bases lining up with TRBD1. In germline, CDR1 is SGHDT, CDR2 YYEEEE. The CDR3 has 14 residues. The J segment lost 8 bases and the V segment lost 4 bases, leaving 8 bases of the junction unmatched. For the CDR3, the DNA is TGTGCCAGCAGCGTGGACAGGGGGTTCGCGGGCTACACCTTC. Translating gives CASSVDRGFAGYTF. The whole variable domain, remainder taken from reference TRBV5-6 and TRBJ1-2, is DAGVTQSPTHLIKTRGQQVTLRCSPKSGHDTVSWYQQALGQGPQFIFQYYEEEERQRGNFPDRFSGHQFPNYSSELNVNALLLGDSALYLCASSVDRGFAGYTFGSGTRLTVV.

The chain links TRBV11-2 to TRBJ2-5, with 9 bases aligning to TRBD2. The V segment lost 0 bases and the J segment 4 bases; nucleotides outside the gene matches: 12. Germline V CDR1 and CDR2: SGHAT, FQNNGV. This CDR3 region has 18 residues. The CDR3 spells CASSLDFSGRGGTETQYF. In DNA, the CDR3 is TGTGCCAGCAGCTTAGATTTTAGTGGGCGGGGGGGCACAGAGACCCAGTACTTC. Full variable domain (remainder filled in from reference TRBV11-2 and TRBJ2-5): EAGVAQSPRYKIIEKRQSVAFWCNPISGHATLYWYQQILGQGPKLLIQFQNNGVVDDSQLPKDRFSAERLKGVDSTLKIQPAKLEDSAVYLCASSLDFSGRGGTETQYFGPGTRLLVL.

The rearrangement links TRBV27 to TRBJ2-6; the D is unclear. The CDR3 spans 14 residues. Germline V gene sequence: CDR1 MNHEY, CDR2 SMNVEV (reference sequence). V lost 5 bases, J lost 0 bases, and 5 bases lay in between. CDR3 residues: CASSPSSGANVLTF. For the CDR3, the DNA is TGTGCCAGCAGTCCGTCCTCTGGGGCCAACGTCCTGACTTTC.

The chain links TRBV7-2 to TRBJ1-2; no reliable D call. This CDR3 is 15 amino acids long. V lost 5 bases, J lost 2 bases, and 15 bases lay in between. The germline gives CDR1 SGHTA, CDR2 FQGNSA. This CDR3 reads CASSLHNTENYGYTF. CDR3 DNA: TGTGCCAGCAGCCTCCACAACACGGAGAACTATGGCTACACCTTC.

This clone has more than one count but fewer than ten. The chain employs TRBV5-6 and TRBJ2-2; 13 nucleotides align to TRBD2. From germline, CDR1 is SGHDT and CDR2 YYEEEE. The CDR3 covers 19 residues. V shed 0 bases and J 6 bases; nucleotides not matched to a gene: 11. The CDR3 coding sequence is TGTGCCAGCAGCTTGGCACGGACTAGCGGGGGTGTAACCGCCGGGGAGCTGTTTTTT. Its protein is CASSLARTSGGVTAGELFF. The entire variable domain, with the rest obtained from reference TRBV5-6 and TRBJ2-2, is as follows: DAGVTQSPTHLIKTRGQQVTLRCSPKSGHDTVSWYQQALGQGPQFIFQYYEEEERQRGNFPDRFSGHQFPNYSSELNVNALLLGDSALYLCASSLARTSGGVTAGELFFGEGSRLTVL.

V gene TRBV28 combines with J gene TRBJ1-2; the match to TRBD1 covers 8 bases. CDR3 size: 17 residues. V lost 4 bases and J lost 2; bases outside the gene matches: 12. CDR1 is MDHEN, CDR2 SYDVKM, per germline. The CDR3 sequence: CASSSDPTGGANYGYTF. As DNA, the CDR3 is TGTGCCAGCAGTTCCGACCCCACAGGGGGAGCAAACTATGGCTACACCTTC.

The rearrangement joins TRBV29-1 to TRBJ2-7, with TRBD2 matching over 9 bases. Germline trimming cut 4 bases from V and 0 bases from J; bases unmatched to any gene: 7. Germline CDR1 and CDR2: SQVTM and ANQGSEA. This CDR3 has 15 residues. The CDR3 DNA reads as TGCAGCGTTGGGGTGGCGGGAGGGCCCTCCTACGAGCAGTACTTC. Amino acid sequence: CSVGVAGGPSYEQYF.

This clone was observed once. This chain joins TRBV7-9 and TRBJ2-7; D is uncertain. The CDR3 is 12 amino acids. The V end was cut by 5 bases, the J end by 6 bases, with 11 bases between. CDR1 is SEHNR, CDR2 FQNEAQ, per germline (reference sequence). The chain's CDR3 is CASSRVGAEQYF. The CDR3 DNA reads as TGTGCCAGCAGCCGGGTGGGTGCCGAGCAGTACTTC.

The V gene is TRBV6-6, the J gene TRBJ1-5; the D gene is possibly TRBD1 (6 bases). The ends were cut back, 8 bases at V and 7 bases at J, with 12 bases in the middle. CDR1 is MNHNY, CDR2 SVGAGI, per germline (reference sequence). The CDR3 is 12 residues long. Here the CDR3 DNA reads TGTGCCAGCGGGGTGGGACACCAGCCCCAGCATTTT. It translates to CASGVGHQPQHF.